This TCR beta chain originates from a study of T cell responses to AZD1222 COVID-19 vaccine (dated by TCRdb to the early 2020s). For the wider study: A total of approximately 240 trial participants underwent TCR sequencing, of whom 207 had received two doses of AZD1222 and roughly 26 had received two doses of the MenACWY control vaccine. Trial participants were enrolled by age into 18-55, 56-69 and 70-plus year subgroups, with approximately 160, 26 and 62 TCR-sequenced participants respectively. On the study overall, not on this receptor specifically: Most participants were white British and females outnumbered males, and the authors suggested that clonal diversity may have been underestimated. A significant rise in spike-specific TCR breadth and depth was observed after two AZD1222 doses relative to day 0 and relative to MenACWY recipients. Reportedly, close to half of the unique spike-specific TCRs recognized epitopes lying outside the regions that are mutated in the B.1.351 and B.1.1.7 variants. The 56-69-year group was small, and its depth increase did not reach significance, likely because of low power. No day 14 peak-response samples were available, so repertoires were characterized only after the peak T cell response. CD4 TCRs associated with the vaccine covered the entire spike protein, and the dominant responses were in regions 160-218 and 743-854. Conclusions about previously exposed vaccinees are limited, since just six AZD1222 recipients were seropositive for SARS-CoV-2 at baseline.

Notes on this clone: The specificity of this receptor is unknown. No much larger clone exists at a distance of one base, and base qualities are not known.

The intended sense of this specimen's time point label: baseline before first vaccination. The treatment or condition label here, explained by the study, means: meningococcal conjugate vaccine given as trial control. Samples from vaccinated people were obtained from the UK trials COV001 and COV002, which included a single-blind randomized controlled phase 2/3 trial of AZD1222 (ChAdOx1 nCoV-19) in healthy adults. For TCRbeta chain sequencing, PBMC samples were collected from trial participants at day 0 and at day 28 after the second dose. Sequences SNHLY (CDR1) and FYNNEI (CDR2) are obtained from the germline V gene. The CDR3, from cysteine to phenylalanine, totals 20 residues. The sequence is cut down to CDR3 DNA, 60 bases in frame from base 1. V is cut back by 0 bases and J by 0 bases, with 6 bases in the junction unmatched. The CDR3 regions of human TCRbeta chains were analyzed by immunosequencing. Concerning the study's data processing: TCRs in the repertoires were matched against a reference library of SARS-CoV-2-specific TCRs that had been generated with the MIRA antigen-specificity platform. Breadth was defined as the fraction of unique TCRs that were SARS-CoV-2-associated. Depth was defined as the fraction of total T cells that were SARS-CoV-2-associated. Using the MIRA data, each spike-specific TCR was mapped to the spike region that the TCR reacts to and placed in a CD4 or CD8 class. Log10-transformed breadth and depth values were compared by one-way ANOVA with Sidak's multiple comparisons tests. TCRdb obtained this table from immuneACCESS and retained in-frame rearrangements with V and J assigned. These tables miss some clones; where compared with another copy, unresolved V genes account for less than half of the shortfall, and the remainder is unexplained. For V, J and clone size, that table is used; D and trimming come from the DNA. Within this sample are 150,000 to 200,000 clones, with over 70% of them counted one time only. Clones ranked in the top ten supply 2.5% to 3% of the sample.

The source of this sequence is an adult in good health. The specimen comprised peripheral blood, sampled on day 0 of MenACWY control vaccination. The chain couples TRBV2 to TRBJ2-1, and 15 junctional nucleotides match TRBD2. The DNA sequence is given as TGTGCCAGCAGTGAAGCGCTTGGACTAGCGGGGGGGAGCTCCTACAATGAGCAGTTCTTC. Its translation is CASSEALGLAGGSSYNEQFF.